This TCR beta chain was recorded in a study of T cell responses to AZD1222 COVID-19 vaccine (dated by TCRdb to 2020 to 2023). Background on the whole study: AZD1222 recipients with second doses at about 4 weeks or about 12 weeks were pooled, because spike-specific TCR depth and breadth did not differ between schedules. TCR sequencing was performed for about 240 trial participants, of whom approximately 200 were given two doses of AZD1222 and 26 were given two doses of MenACWY control vaccine. Enrollment into the trials was organized by age into subgroups of 18-55, 56-69 and 70-plus years, and those subgroups contained around 150, 28 and 57 TCR-sequenced participants, respectively. The paper's findings and limits, for the study overall: Vaccine-associated CD4 TCRs spanned the whole spike protein, with dominant responses in regions 160-218 and 743-854. Conclusions about previously exposed vaccinees are limited because only five to seven AZD1222 recipients were SARS-CoV-2 seropositive at baseline. Because no samples from the day 14 peak response were available, repertoires could be characterized only after the peak T cell response. Participants were mostly white British, with more females than males. The authors suggested clonal diversity may have been underestimated. In the small 56-69-year group, the increase in depth fell short of significance, most likely because of low power. Reportedly, almost half of the unique spike-specific TCRs recognized epitopes lying outside the regions that are mutated in the B.1.351 and B.1.1.7 variants. Spike-specific TCR breadth and depth rose significantly after two AZD1222 doses compared with day 0 and with MenACWY recipients.

CDR1 MNHNS and CDR2 SASEGT are derived from the germline V gene. V was cut back by 0 bases and J by 4 bases, leaving a gap of 15 bases between them. The CDR3, cysteine through phenylalanine, is 16 amino acids long. Only the CDR3 region is kept as DNA, spanning 48 bases read in frame from base 1. The CDR3 regions of human TCRbeta chains were analyzed by immunosequencing. The source study handled its data this way. TCRs in the repertoires were compared against a reference library of SARS-CoV-2-specific TCRs that had been generated with the MIRA antigen-specificity platform. Breadth meant the fraction of unique TCRs that were SARS-CoV-2-associated, whereas depth meant the fraction of total T cells that were SARS-CoV-2-associated. Using the MIRA data, each spike-specific TCR was assigned both to the spike region to which the TCR was reactive and to a CD4 or CD8 class. Log10-transformed breadth and depth values were compared by one-way ANOVA with Sidak's multiple comparisons tests. TCRdb mirrors the immuneACCESS table, restricted to in-frame sequences. Some clones are absent from its copies; in checked studies, under half trace to an unresolved V gene, and the reason for the others is unknown. V and J calls and clone size follow that table, whereas D and trimming were derived from the DNA. The sample profile shows about 150,000 clones; 90% to 95% of them were found once. The ten largest account for approximately 1.5% of the sample.

Reading the label with the study, this specimen's time point is: baseline before first vaccination. The vaccinee samples were drawn from two UK trials, COV001 and COV002, one of which was a single-blind randomized controlled phase 2/3 trial testing AZD1222 (ChAdOx1 nCoV-19) in healthy adults. For TCRbeta chain sequencing, PBMC samples from trial participants were taken at day 0 and at day 28 after the second dose. As for this clone: The specificity of this receptor is unknown. No much larger clone exists at a distance of one base, and base qualities are not known.

The chain uses TRBV6-1 and TRBJ1-2, with a tentative D gene TRBD1 over 5 matching bases. This sequence originates from an adult in good health. Sample: peripheral blood, taken on day 0 of AZD1222 vaccination. The sequence in DNA is TGTGCCAGCAGTGAAGCATGGCCCCCGGGGGGCTATGGCTACACCTTC. Protein translation: CASSEAWPPGGYGYTF.